This T cell receptor (beta chain) was documented in a study of cytomegalovirus exposure and HLA in healthy donors. Findings and caveats of the study: As confirmed in vitro, three CMV-associated chains were specific for CMV antigens. Cytomegalovirus-associated TCR beta chains were listed, numbering 150 to 200.

Some clones are missing from TCRdb's copy, which holds only in-frame ones; the method was immunoSEQ multiplex PCR. The table includes 150,000 to 200,000 clones, about 96% detected once. As concerns this clone: Its antigen is undetermined.

This CDR3 contains 16 residues. V was pared by 6 bases and J by 6 bases, with 21 bases between. The germline V gene has CDR1 MNHNY and CDR2 SVGAGI (reference sequence). The source material was PBMCs. The receptor comes from a woman between 18 and 29 years old in good health and CMV-seronegative. The rearrangement links TRBV6-6 to TRBJ2-1; D might be TRBD2 (7 bases). The CDR3 coding sequence is TGTGCCAGCAGGGACCCGCCGGGGGAGGGGGGCAATGAGCAGTTCTTC. It encodes CASRDPPGEGGNEQFF.